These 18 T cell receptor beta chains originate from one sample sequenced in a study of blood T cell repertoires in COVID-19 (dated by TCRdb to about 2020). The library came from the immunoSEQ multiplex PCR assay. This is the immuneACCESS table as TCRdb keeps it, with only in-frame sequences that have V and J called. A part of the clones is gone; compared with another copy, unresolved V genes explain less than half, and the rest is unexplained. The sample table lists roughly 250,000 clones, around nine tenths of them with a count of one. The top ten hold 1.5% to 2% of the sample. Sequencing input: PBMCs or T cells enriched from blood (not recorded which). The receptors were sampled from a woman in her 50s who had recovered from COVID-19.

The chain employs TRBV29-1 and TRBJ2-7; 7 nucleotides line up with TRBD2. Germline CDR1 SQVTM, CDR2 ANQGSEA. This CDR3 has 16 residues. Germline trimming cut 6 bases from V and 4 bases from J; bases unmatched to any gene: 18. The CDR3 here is CSVPSPSAGSVYEQYF. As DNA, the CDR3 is TGCAGCGTGCCAAGTCCCTCAGCGGGGAGTGTATACGAGCAGTACTTC.

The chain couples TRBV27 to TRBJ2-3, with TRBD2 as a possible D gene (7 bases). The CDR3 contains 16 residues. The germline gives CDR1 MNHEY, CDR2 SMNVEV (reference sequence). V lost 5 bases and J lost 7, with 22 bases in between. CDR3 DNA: TGTGCCAGCAGTGAAGTCTCTCTGGGGGGGACATATACGCAGTATTTT. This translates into CASSEVSLGGTYTQYF.

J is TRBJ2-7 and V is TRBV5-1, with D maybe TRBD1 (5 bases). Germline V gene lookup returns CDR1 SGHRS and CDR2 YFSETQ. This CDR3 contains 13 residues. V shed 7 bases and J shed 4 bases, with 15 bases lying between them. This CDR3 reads CASSDLQGYEQYF. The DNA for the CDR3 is TGCGCCAGCTCTGATCTCCAGGGATACGAGCAGTACTTC.

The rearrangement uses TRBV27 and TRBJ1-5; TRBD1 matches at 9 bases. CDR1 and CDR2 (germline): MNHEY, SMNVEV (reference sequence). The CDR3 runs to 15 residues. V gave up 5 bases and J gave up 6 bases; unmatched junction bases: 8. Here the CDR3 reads CASSPNRGPGQPQHF. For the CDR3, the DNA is TGTGCCAGCAGTCCCAACAGGGGGCCGGGTCAGCCCCAGCATTTT.

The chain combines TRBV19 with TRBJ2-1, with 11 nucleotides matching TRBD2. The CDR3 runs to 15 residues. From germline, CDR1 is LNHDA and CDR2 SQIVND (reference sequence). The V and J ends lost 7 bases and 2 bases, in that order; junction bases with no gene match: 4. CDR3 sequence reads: CASTALAGAYNEQFF. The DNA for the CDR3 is TGTGCCAGTACCGCACTAGCGGGGGCCTACAATGAGCAGTTCTTC.

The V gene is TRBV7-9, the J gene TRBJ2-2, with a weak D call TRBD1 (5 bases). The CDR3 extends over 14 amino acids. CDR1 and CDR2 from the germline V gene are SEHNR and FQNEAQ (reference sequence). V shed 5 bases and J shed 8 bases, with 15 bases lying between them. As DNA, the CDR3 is TGTGCCAGCAGCGAGAGACAGTTACAGGGGGAGCTGTTTTTT. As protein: CASSERQLQGELFF. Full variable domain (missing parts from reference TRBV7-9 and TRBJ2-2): DTGVSQNPRHKITKRGQNVTFRCDPISEHNRLYWYRQTLGQGPEFLTYFQNEAQLEKSRLLSDRFSAERPKGSFSTLEIQRTEQGDSAMYLCASSERQLQGELFFGEGSRLTVL.

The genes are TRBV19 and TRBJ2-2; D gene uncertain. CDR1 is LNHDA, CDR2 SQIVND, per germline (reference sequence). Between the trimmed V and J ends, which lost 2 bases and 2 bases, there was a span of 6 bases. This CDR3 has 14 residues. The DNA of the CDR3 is TGTGCCAGTAGTATACGTCTAAACACCGGGGAGCTGTTTTTT. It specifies CASSIRLNTGELFF.

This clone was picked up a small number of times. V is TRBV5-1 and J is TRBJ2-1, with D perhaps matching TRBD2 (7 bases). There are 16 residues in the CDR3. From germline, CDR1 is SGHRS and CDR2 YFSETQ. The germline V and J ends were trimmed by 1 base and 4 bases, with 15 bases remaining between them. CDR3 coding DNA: TGCGCCAGCAGCTTGACTACGGGGGGCGTTTACAATGAGCAGTTCTTC. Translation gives CASSLTTGGVYNEQFF.

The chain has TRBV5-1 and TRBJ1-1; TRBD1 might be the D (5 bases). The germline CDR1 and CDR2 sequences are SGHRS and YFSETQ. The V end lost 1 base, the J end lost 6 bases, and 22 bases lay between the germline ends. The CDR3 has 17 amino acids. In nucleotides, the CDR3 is TGCGCCAGCAGCTTGAAATTTATTGGCAGGGATGTCGCTGAAGCTTTCTTT. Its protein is CASSLKFIGRDVAEAFF.

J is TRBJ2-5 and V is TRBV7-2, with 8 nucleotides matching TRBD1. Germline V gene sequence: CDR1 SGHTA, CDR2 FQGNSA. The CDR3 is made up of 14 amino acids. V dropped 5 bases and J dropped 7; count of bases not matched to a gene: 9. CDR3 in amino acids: CASSPAGGAGTQYF. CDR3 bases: TGTGCCAGCAGCCCGGCAGGGGGCGCTGGGACCCAGTACTTC.

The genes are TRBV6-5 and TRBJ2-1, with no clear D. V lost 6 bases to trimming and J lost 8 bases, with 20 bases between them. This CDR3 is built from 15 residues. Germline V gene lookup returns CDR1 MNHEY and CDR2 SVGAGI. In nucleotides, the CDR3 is TGTGCCAGCAGCCGAGCGTCTCGAAACGTGTATGAGCAGTTCTTC. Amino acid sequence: CASSRASRNVYEQFF.

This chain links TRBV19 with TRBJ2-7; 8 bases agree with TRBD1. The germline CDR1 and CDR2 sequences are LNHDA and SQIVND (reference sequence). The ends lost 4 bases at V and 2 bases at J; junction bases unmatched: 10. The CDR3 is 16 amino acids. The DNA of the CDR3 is TGTGCCAGTAGTACGCCTAAAGGACAGGGCACCTACGAGCAGTACTTC. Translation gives CASSTPKGQGTYEQYF.

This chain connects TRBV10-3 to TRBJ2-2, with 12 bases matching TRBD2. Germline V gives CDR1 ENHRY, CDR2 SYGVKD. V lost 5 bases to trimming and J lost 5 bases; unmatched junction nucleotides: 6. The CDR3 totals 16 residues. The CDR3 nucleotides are TGTGCCATCAGTACAAACGGACTAGCGGGAACCGGGGAGCTGTTTTTT. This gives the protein CAISTNGLAGTGELFF.

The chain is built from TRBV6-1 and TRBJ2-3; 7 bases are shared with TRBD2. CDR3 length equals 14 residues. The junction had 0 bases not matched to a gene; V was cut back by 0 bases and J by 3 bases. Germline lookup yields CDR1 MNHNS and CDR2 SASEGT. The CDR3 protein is CASSEAGGTDTQYF. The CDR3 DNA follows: TGTGCCAGCAGTGAAGCCGGGGGGACAGATACGCAGTATTTT.

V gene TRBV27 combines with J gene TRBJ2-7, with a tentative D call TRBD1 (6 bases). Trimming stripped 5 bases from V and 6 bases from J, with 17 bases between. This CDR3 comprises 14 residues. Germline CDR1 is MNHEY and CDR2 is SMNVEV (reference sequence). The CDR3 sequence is CASSMVTAGVEQYF. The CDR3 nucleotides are TGTGCCAGCAGTATGGTTACAGCAGGGGTCGAGCAGTACTTC.

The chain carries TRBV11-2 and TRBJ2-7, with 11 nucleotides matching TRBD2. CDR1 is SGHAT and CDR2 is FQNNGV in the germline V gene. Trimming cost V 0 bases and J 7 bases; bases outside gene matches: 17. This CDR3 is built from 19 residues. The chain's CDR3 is CASSLDLRRLAGGGYEQYF. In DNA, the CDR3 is TGTGCCAGCAGCTTAGATCTAAGGCGGCTAGCGGGAGGAGGATATGAGCAGTACTTC.

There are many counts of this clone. CDR3 region: CASSITRGNTEAFF. CDR3 in DNA: TGTGCCAGTAGTATTACCAGGGGGAACACTGAAGCTTTCTTT. The chain is built from TRBV19 and TRBJ1-1; possibly TRBD1 for D (6 bases). Germline assignment: CDR1 LNHDA and CDR2 SQIVND (reference sequence). The CDR3 runs to 14 residues. The V gene lost 3 bases and the J gene lost 1 base, with 9 bases spanning the gap.

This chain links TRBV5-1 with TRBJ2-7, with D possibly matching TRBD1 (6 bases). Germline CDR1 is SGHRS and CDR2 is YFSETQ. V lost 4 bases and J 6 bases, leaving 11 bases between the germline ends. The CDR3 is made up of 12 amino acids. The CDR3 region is CASSPGHIEQYF. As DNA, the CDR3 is TGCGCCAGCAGCCCGGGACATATCGAGCAGTACTTC. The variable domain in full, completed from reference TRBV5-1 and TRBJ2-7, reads KAGVTQTPRYLIKTRGQQVTLSCSPISGHRSVSWYQQTPGQGLQFLFEYFSETQRNKGNFPGRFSGRQFSNSRSEMNVSTLELGDSALYLCASSPGHIEQYFGPGTRLTVT.